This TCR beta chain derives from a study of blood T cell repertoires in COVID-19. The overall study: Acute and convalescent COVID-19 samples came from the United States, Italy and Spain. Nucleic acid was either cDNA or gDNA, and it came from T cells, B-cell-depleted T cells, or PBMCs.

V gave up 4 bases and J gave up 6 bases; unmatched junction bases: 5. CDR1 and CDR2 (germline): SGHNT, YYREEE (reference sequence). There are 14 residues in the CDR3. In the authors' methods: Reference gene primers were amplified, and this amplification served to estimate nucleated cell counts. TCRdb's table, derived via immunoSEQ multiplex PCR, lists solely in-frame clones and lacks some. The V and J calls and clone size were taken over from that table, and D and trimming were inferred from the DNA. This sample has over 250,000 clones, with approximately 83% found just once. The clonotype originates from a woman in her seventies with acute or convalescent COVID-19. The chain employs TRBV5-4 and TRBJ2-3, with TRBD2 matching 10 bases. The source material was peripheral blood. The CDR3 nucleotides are TGTGCCAGCAGCCGTAGCGGGGGGAGTGATACGCAGTATTTT. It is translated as CASSRSGGSDTQYF.